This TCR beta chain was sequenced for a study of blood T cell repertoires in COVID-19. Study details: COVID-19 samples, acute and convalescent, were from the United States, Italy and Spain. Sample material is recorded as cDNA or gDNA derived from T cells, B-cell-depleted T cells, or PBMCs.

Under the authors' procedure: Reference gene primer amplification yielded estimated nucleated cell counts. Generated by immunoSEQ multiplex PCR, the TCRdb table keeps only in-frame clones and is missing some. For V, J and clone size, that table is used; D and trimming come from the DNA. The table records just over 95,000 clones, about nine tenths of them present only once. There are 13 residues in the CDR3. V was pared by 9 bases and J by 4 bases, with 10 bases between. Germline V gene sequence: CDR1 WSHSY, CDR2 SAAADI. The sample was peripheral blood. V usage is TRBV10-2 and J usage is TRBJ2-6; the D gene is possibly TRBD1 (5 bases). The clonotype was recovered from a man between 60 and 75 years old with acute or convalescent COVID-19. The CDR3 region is CASRGSGANVLTF. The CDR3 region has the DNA TGCGCCAGTAGGGGTTCCGGGGCCAACGTCCTGACTTTC.